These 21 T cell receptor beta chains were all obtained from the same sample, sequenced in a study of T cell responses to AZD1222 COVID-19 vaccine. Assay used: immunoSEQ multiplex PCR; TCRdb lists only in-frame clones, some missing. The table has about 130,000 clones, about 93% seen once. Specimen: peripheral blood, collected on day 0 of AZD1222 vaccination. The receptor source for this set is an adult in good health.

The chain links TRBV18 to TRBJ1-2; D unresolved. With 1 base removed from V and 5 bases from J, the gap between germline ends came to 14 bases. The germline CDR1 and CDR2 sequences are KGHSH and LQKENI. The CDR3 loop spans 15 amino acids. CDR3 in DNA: TGTGCCAGCTCACCACTCGCAGACGGTTATTATGGCTACACCTTC. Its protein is CASSPLADGYYGYTF.

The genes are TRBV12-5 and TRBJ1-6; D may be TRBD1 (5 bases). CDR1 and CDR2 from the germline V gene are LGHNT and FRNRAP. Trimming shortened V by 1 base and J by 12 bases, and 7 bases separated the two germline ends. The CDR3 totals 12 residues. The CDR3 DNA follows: TGTGCTAGTGGTTTGGCGGGGGGACCCCTCCACTTT. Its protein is CASGLAGGPLHF.

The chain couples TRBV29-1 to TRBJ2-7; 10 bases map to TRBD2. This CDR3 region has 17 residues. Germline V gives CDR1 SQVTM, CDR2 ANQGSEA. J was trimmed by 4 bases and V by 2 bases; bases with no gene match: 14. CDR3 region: CSVELSRVGLANYEQYF. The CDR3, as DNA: TGCAGCGTTGAACTCTCGAGAGTGGGACTAGCGAATTACGAGCAGTACTTC.

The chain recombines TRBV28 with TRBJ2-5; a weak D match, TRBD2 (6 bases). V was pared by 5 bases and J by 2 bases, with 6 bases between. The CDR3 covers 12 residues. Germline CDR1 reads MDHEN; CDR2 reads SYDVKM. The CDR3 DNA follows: TGTGCCAGCAGTGGACTACAAGAGACCCAGTACTTC. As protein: CASSGLQETQYF.

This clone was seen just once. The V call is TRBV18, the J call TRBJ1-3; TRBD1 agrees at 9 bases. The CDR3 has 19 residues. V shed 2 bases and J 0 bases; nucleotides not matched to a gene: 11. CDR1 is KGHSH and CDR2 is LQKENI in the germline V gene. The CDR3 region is CASSPNRVGTGSSGNTIYF. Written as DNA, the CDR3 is TGTGCCAGCTCACCAAACCGCGTGGGGACAGGGAGCTCTGGAAACACCATATATTTT. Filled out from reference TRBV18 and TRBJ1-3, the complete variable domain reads NAGVMQNPRHLVRRRGQEARLRCSPMKGHSHVYWYRQLPEEGLKFMVYLQKENIIDESGMPKERFSAEFPKEGPSILRIQQVVRGDSAAYFCASSPNRVGTGSSGNTIYFGEGSWLTVV.

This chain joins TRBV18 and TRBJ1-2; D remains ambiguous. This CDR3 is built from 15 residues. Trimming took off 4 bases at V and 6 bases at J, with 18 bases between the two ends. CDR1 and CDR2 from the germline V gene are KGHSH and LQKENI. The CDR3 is CASSLLTNRVHGYTF. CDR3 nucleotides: TGTGCCAGCTCACTCCTAACAAACCGGGTCCATGGCTACACCTTC.

The CDR3 spells CASSSQGDTEQYF. CDR3 bases: TGTGCCAGCAGCTCCCAAGGGGACACCGAGCAGTACTTC. The chain is built from TRBV11-2 and TRBJ2-7; tentatively, D is TRBD1 (6 bases). CDR1 is SGHAT, CDR2 FQNNGV, per germline. Between the trimmed V and J ends, which lost 4 bases and 6 bases, there was a span of 13 bases. The CDR3 extends over 13 amino acids.

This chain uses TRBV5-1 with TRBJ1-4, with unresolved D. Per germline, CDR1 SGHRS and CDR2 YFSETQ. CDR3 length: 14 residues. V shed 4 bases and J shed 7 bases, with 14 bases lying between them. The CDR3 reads CASSRDRTGEKLFF. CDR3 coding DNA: TGCGCCAGCAGCCGAGATAGAACGGGTGAAAAACTGTTTTTT.

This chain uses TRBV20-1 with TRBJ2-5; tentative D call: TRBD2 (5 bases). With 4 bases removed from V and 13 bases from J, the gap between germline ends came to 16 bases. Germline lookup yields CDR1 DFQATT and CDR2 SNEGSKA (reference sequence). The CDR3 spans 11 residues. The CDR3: CSAKGAAQPYF. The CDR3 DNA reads TGCAGTGCTAAGGGAGCAGCGCAACCGTACTTC.

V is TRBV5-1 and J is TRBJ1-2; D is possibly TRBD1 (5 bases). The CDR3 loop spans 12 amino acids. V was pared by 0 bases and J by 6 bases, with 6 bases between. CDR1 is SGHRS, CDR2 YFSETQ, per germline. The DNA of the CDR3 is TGCGCCAGCAGCTTGGTGGGGGATGGCTACACCTTC. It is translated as CASSLVGDGYTF.

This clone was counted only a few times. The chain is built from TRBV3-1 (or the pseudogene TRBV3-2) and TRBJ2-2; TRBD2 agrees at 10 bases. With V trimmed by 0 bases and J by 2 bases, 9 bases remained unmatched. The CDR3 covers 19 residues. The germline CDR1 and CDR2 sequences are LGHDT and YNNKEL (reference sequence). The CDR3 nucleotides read TGTGCCAGCAGCCAAGACTGGAGGCTAGCGGGGGCTAACACCGGGGAGCTGTTTTTT. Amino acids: CASSQDWRLAGANTGELFF.

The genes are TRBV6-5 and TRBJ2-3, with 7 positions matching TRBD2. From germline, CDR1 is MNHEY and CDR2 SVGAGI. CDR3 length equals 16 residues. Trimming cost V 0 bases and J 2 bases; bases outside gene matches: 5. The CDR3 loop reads CASSYSKGGHTDTQYF. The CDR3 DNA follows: TGTGCCAGCAGTTACTCGAAGGGAGGGCACACAGATACGCAGTATTTT.

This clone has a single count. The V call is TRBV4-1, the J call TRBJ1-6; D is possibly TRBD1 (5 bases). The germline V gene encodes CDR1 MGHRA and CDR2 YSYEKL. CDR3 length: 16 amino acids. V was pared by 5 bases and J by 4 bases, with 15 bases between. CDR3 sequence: CASSFRTRDYNSPLHF. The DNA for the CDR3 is TGCGCCAGCAGCTTCAGGACCAGGGATTATAATTCACCCCTCCACTTT.

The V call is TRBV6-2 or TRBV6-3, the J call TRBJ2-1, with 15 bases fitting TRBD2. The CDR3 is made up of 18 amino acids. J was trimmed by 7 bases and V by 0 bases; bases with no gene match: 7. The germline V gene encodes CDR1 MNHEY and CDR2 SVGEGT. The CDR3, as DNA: TGTGCCAGCAGTTACTCGGGACTAGCGGGAGGACCTCGGAATGAGCAGTTCTTC. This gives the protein CASSYSGLAGGPRNEQFF.

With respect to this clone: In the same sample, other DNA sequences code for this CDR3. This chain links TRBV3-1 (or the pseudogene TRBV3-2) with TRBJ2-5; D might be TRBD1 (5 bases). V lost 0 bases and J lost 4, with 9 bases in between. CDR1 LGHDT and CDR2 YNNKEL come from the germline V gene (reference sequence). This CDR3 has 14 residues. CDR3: CASSQDAGSETQYF. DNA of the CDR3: TGTGCCAGCAGCCAAGATGCAGGGTCAGAGACCCAGTACTTC.

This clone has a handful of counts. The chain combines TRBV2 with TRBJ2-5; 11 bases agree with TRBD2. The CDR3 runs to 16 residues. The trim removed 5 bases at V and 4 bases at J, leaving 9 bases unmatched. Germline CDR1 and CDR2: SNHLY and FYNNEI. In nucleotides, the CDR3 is TGTGCCAGCAGTAACGAGGGACTAGCGGTGGGAGAGACCCAGTACTTC. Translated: CASSNEGLAVGETQYF.

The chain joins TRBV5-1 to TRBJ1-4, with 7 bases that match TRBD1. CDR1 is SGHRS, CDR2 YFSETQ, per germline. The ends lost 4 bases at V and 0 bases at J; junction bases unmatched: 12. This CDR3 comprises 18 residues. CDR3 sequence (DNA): TGCGCCAGCAGCCTCCTCAACAGGGGCGCTGCAACTAATGAAAAACTGTTTTTT. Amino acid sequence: CASSLLNRGAATNEKLFF.

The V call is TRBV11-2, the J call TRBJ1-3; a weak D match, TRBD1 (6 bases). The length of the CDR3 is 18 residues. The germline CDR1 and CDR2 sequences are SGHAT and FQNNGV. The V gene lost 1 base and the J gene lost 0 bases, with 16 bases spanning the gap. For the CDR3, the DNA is TGTGCCAGCAGCTTAGCCGGGACATCCCGACGCTCTGGAAACACCATATATTTT. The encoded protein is CASSLAGTSRRSGNTIYF.

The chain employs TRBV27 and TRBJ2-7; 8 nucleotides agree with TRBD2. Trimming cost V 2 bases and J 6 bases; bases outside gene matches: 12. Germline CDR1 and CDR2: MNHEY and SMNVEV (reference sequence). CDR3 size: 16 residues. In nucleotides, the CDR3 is TGTGCCAGCAGTTTAATTGGGAGACTAGCGTTGATCGAGCAGTACTTC. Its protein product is CASSLIGRLALIEQYF.

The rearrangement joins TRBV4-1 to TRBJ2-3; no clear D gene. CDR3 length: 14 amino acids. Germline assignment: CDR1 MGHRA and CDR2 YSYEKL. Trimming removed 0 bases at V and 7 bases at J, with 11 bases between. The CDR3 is CASSQDPSANTQYF. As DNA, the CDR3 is TGCGCCAGCAGCCAAGATCCCAGCGCTAATACGCAGTATTTT.

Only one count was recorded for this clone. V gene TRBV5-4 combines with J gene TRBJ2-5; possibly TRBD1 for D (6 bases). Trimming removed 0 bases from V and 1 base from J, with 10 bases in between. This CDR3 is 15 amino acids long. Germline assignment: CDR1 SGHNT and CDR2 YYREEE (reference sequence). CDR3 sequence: CASSLEGGFQETQYF. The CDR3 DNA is TGTGCCAGCAGCTTGGAAGGGGGTTTCCAAGAGACCCAGTACTTC.